This entry lists 18 T cell receptor beta chains sequenced from one sample in a study of blood T cell repertoires in COVID-19. Here immunoSEQ multiplex PCR was the method, and the copy in TCRdb shows in-frame clones only, minus some. The data show around 200,000 clones, around 81% seen once. The sample consisted of peripheral blood. The receptors were gathered from a man aged 50 or older with active or convalescent COVID-19.

The table lists this clone with a count of one. The CDR3 sequence: CASSRTGDQGPQHF. The CDR3, as DNA: TGTGCCAGCAGCCGGACAGGAGATCAGGGGCCCCAGCATTTT. This chain connects TRBV2 to TRBJ1-5, with 7 nucleotides matching TRBD1. The germline CDR1 and CDR2 sequences are SNHLY and FYNNEI. Trimming cost V 6 bases and J 9 bases; bases outside gene matches: 11. The CDR3 is 14 amino acids.

The chain has TRBV7-2 and TRBJ1-2, with D unclear. The CDR3 loop spans 13 amino acids. Trimming left V 0 bases short and J 8 bases short, with 10 bases between. CDR1 is SGHTA and CDR2 is FQGNSA in the germline V gene. DNA of the CDR3: TGTGCCAGCAGCTTAGCCGGGGAGTGGGGCTACACCTTC. This sequence encodes CASSLAGEWGYTF. The whole variable domain, filled in from reference TRBV7-2 and TRBJ1-2, reads GAGVSQSPSNKVTEKGKDVELRCDPISGHTALYWYRQSLGQGLEFLIYFQGNSAPDKSGLPSDRFSAERTGGSVSTLTIQRTQQEDSAVYLCASSLAGEWGYTFGSGTRLTVV.

The chain carries TRBV19 and TRBJ1-5, with TRBD1 matching over 8 bases. This CDR3 region has 15 residues. The V gene end was trimmed by 6 bases and the J gene end by 5 bases; junction bases not matched to a gene: 9. Germline-derived CDR1 and CDR2 are LNHDA and SQIVND (reference sequence). The CDR3 spells CASRKGTGGDQPQHF. The CDR3 nucleotides read TGTGCCAGTAGAAAGGGAACAGGGGGAGATCAGCCCCAGCATTTT.

This chain connects TRBV18 to TRBJ2-5, with D possibly matching TRBD1 (7 bases). Per germline, CDR1 KGHSH and CDR2 LQKENI. The germline V and J ends were trimmed by 10 bases and 5 bases, with 23 bases remaining between them. The CDR3 covers 15 residues. CDR3 loop: CATNLGGGGVETQYF. In DNA form, the CDR3 reads TGTGCCACCAACCTCGGAGGGGGCGGTGTTGAGACCCAGTACTTC.

The chain couples TRBV4-1 to TRBJ2-1, with TRBD2 matching 7 bases. CDR3 length equals 17 residues. Per the germline V gene, CDR1 is MGHRA and CDR2 is YSYEKL. J was trimmed by 5 bases and V by 0 bases; bases with no gene match: 10. CDR3 residues: CASSQESSRTSHNEQFF. The CDR3 nucleotides read TGCGCCAGCAGCCAAGAATCCTCCAGGACTAGTCACAATGAGCAGTTCTTC.

The chain has TRBV3-1 (or the pseudogene TRBV3-2) and TRBJ1-2, with D perhaps matching TRBD1 (6 bases). Trimming took off 2 bases at V and 3 bases at J, with 13 bases between the two ends. Germline V gives CDR1 LGHDT, CDR2 YNNKEL (reference sequence). CDR3 length: 15 amino acids. The CDR3 DNA reads as TGTGCCAGCAGCCAACGACGGGACATTCACTATGGCTACACCTTC. Protein sequence: CASSQRRDIHYGYTF.

The gene calls are TRBV3-1 (or the pseudogene TRBV3-2) and TRBJ1-2, with a tentative D call TRBD1 (5 bases). Germline values: CDR1 LGHDT, CDR2 YNNKEL (reference sequence). Trimming cost V 4 bases and J 2 bases, with 8 bases left between them. This CDR3 spans 13 amino acids. CDR3 protein: CASSPGHNYGYTF. The CDR3 DNA reads TGTGCCAGCAGCCCCGGACACAACTATGGCTACACCTTC.

The chain carries TRBV5-1 and TRBJ2-1; perhaps TRBD2 as D (5 bases). The germline V gene encodes CDR1 SGHRS and CDR2 YFSETQ. V was shortened by 7 bases and J by 4 bases, with 12 bases between the two germline ends. This CDR3 is 13 amino acids long. In DNA, the CDR3 is TGCGCCAGCCGCCCCCCGGGGTACAATGAGCAGTTCTTC. This translates into CASRPPGYNEQFF.

For the CDR3, the DNA is TGTGCCAGCAGCCCCTTAGCGGGGGACACCCCCAAGTTCTTC. Its protein is CASSPLAGDTPKFF. The chain employs TRBV3-1 (or the pseudogene TRBV3-2) and TRBJ2-1, with 9 bases fitting TRBD2. The germline V gene encodes CDR1 LGHDT and CDR2 YNNKEL (reference sequence). CDR3 length: 14 amino acids. After removal of 4 bases from V and 14 bases from J, the junction contained 12 bases not matched to a gene.

The chain combines TRBV18 with TRBJ2-3, with 12 bases fitting TRBD2. Germline CDR1 KGHSH, CDR2 LQKENI. This CDR3 region has 18 residues. The V segment lost 1 base and the J segment 4 bases; nucleotides outside the gene matches: 9. The CDR3 DNA reads as TGTGCCAGCTCACCACGTCCTAGCGGGGGGGCCGACCCAGATACGCAGTATTTT. Protein: CASSPRPSGGADPDTQYF.

Written as DNA, the CDR3 is TGTGCCAGCAGCTTAGGCCTAGGGGCAGGGCCCACAGATGAAGCTTTCTTT. Its protein product is CASSLGLGAGPTDEAFF. The chain carries TRBV13 and TRBJ1-1; TRBD1 is a possible D gene (5 bases). This CDR3 comprises 17 residues. Trimming took 0 bases from V and 7 from J, leaving 21 bases between them. Germline CDR1 PRHDT, CDR2 FYEKMQ (reference sequence). Based on the CDR3 plus reference TRBV13 and TRBJ1-1, the full variable domain is AAGVIQSPRHLIKEKRETATLKCYPIPRHDTVYWYQQGPGQDPQFLISFYEKMQSDKGSIPDRFSAQQFSDYHSELNMSSLELGDSALYFCASSLGLGAGPTDEAFFGQGTRLTVV.

The chain employs TRBV11-3 and TRBJ1-4; unclear D gene. The V end was cut by 1 base, the J end by 3 bases, with 6 bases between. Germline V gene sequence: CDR1 SGHNT, CDR2 YENEEA. The CDR3 covers 14 residues. The CDR3 nucleotides are TGTGCCAGCAGCTTAGGGCTGGCTAATGAAAAACTGTTTTTT. Translating gives CASSLGLANEKLFF.

The chain joins TRBV5-1 to TRBJ2-3; 9 bases agree with TRBD2. The CDR3 totals 15 residues. CDR1 SGHRS and CDR2 YFSETQ come from the germline V gene. V lost 4 bases to trimming and J lost 5 bases; unmatched junction nucleotides: 8. The CDR3 sequence: CASSTSSGVLDTQYF. The CDR3 nucleotides are TGCGCCAGCAGCACCTCTAGCGGGGTATTAGATACGCAGTATTTT.

The chain couples TRBV12-3 or TRBV12-4 to TRBJ2-5; 7 bases line up with TRBD1. This CDR3 is built from 13 residues. J gave up 1 base and V 6 bases, and 2 bases lay outside the gene matches. CDR3 sequence reads: CASSWDSQETQYF. CDR3 DNA: TGTGCCAGCAGCTGGGACAGCCAAGAGACCCAGTACTTC.

The chain uses TRBV6-8 and TRBJ2-2, with no clear D. The germline V and J ends were trimmed by 2 bases and 5 bases, with 12 bases remaining between them. The CDR3 extends over 15 amino acids. The germline V gene encodes CDR1 MNHGY and CDR2 SAAAGT. The CDR3 reads CASSYRRNETGELFF. CDR3 nucleotides: TGTGCCAGCAGTTACAGGAGAAATGAGACCGGGGAGCTGTTTTTT.

The chain links TRBV4-1 to TRBJ2-7, with 10 nucleotides matching TRBD2. The CDR3 spans 20 residues. V was pared by 2 bases and J by 4 bases, with 20 bases of the junction left unmatched. Per the germline V gene, CDR1 is MGHRA and CDR2 is YSYEKL. The CDR3 coding sequence is TGCGCCAGCAGCCAATCCCAGCAAACTAGCGGGGCCTCCAGAGGATACGAGCAGTACTTC. It encodes CASSQSQQTSGASRGYEQYF.

As for this clone: A junction end diverges from the germline sequence, so it may reflect a read error. The V and J genes are TRBV7-2 and TRBJ2-3; the match to TRBD1 covers 8 bases. CDR3 length: 15 amino acids. Germline V lookup: CDR1 SGHTA, CDR2 FQGNSA. The CDR3 region has the DNA TGTGCCAGCAGCCCTGACAGGGGCATGACAGATATGCAGTATTTT. It codes for CASSPDRGMTDMQYF.

The V call is TRBV5-4, the J call TRBJ1-2, with TRBD1 matching 7 bases. CDR3 size: 15 residues. Germline V CDR1 and CDR2: SGHNT, YYREEE (reference sequence). Trimming took 0 bases from V and 8 from J; bases not matched to a gene: 10. CDR3 sequence (DNA): TGTGCCAGCAGCTTGGTCAGGGGGTCTTTAGGGGGCTACACCTTC. Protein sequence: CASSLVRGSLGGYTF. The full variable domain, its missing parts supplied by reference TRBV5-4 and TRBJ1-2, is ETGVTQSPTHLIKTRGQQVTLRCSSQSGHNTVSWYQQALGQGPQFIFQYYREEENGRGNFPPRFSGLQFPNYSSELNVNALELDDSALYLCASSLVRGSLGGYTFGSGTRLTVV.